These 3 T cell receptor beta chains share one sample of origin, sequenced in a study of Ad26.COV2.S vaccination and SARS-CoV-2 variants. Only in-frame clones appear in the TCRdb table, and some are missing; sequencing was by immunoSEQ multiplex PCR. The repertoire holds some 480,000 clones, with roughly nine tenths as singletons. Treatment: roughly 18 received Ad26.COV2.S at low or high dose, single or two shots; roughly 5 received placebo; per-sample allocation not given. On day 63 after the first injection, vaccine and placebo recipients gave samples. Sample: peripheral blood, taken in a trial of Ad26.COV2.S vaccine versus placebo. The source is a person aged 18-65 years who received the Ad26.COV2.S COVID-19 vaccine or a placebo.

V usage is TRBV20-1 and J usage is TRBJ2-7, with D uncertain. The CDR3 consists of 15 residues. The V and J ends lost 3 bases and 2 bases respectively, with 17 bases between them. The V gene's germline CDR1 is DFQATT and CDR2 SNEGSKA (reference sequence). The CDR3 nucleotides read TGCAGTGCTAGTCCAGCGAAGGGATACCCCTACGAGCAGTACTTC. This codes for CSASPAKGYPYEQYF.

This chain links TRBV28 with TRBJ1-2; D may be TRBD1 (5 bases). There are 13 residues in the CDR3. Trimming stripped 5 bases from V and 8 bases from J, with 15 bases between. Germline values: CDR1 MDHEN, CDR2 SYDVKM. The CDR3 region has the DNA TGTGCCAGCAGTCACAGGATCGCCAAGGGCTACACCTTC. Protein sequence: CASSHRIAKGYTF.

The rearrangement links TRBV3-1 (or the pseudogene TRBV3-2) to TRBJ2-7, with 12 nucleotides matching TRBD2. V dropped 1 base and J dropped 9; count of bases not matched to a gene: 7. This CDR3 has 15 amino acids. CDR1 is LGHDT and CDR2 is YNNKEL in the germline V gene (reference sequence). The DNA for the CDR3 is TGTGCCAGCAGCCAAGGGGGGACTAGCGGGTATGTGCAGTACTTC. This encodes CASSQGGTSGYVQYF.